This T cell receptor (beta chain) is drawn from a study of blood T cell repertoires in COVID-19. Across the study: The United States, Italy and Spain were the sources of the acute and convalescent COVID-19 samples.

Authors' methods: The assay estimated nucleated cells by amplifying reference gene primers. TCRdb keeps only in-frame clones here, not all; method: immunoSEQ multiplex PCR. The D gene and trimming were derived from the DNA, and the V and J assignments and clone size from that table. The sample shows 270,000 or so clones, roughly 80% of them seen only once. Trimming took 1 base from V and 8 from J, leaving 6 bases between them. Germline CDR1 reads SGHAT; CDR2 reads FQNNGV. The CDR3 length is 12 residues. The sample was peripheral blood. The V and J genes are TRBV11-2 and TRBJ2-4, with no clear D. This sequence was found in a human donor with COVID-19, enrolled during active disease. The donor label of this sample is uncertain. The CDR3 loop is CASSLGRDIQYF. The DNA for the CDR3 is TGTGCCAGCAGCTTAGGTAGAGACATTCAGTACTTC.